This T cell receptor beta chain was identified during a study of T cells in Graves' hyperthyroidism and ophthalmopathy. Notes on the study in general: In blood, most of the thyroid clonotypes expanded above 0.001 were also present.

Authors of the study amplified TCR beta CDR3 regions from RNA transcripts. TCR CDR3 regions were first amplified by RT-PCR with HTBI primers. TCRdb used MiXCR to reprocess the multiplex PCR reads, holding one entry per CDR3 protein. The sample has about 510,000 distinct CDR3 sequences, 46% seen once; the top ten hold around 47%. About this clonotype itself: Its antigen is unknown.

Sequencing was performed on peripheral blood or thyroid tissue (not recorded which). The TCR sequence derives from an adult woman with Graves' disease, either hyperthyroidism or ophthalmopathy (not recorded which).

The CDR3 bases are TGTGCCACCAGCAGAGTTCGGGGCTCGGAGGGCAATCAGCCCCAGCATTTT. It codes for CATSRVRGSEGNQPQHF. This chain connects TRBV15 to TRBJ1-5; a weak D match, TRBD1 (5 bases). This CDR3 is 17 amino acids long. V lost 1 base, J lost 2 bases, and 15 bases lay in between. Germline loops: CDR1 LNHNV, CDR2 YYDKDF (reference sequence).